Each of the 5 T cell receptor beta chains below was sequenced from the same sample in a study of cytomegalovirus exposure and HLA in healthy donors. TCRdb's table, derived via immunoSEQ multiplex PCR, lists solely in-frame clones and lacks some. This table holds about 140,000 clones, approximately 87% found once. Material: PBMCs. The source is a young man in good health and CMV-seronegative.

The CDR3 reads CASTRQGPLYEQYF. DNA for the CDR3: TGTGCCAGCACCCGACAGGGCCCTTTGTACGAGCAGTACTTC. The V call is TRBV2, the J call TRBJ2-7; 7 bases fit TRBD1. The J segment lost 4 bases and the V segment lost 7 bases, leaving 10 bases of the junction unmatched. The CDR3 has 14 amino acids. Germline CDR1 and CDR2: SNHLY and FYNNEI.

The chain links TRBV10-2 to TRBJ2-7; TRBD2 matches at 9 bases. The CDR3 extends over 14 amino acids. V lost 4 bases and J lost 6; bases outside the gene matches: 7. Germline CDR1 WSHSY, CDR2 SAAADI. The CDR3 sequence: CASSGLAGVLEQYF. DNA of the CDR3: TGCGCCAGCAGTGGGTTAGCGGGAGTTCTCGAGCAGTACTTC.

CDR3 sequence: CASSLTGGFYNEQFF. CDR3 in DNA: TGTGCCAGCAGCTTAACCGGGGGATTTTACAATGAGCAGTTCTTC. The chain carries TRBV7-6 and TRBJ2-1; D is possibly TRBD2 (6 bases). V lost 2 bases to trimming and J lost 4 bases, with 12 bases between them. The germline gives CDR1 SGHVS, CDR2 FNYEAQ. CDR3 length: 15 residues.

The chain is built from TRBV9 and TRBJ2-5; tentatively, D is TRBD1 (5 bases). Looked up from germline, CDR1 is SGDLS and CDR2 is YYNGEE. The V end lost 0 bases, the J end lost 5 bases, and 14 bases lay between the germline ends. The CDR3 is 15 residues long. CDR3 nucleotide sequence: TGTGCCAGCAGCGTAGGACCCCAGGGTAGTGAGACCCAGTACTTC. Translation: CASSVGPQGSETQYF.

V and J are TRBV6-5 and TRBJ1-2; D uncertain. Germline assignment: CDR1 MNHEY and CDR2 SVGAGI. V lost 5 bases, J lost 3 bases, and 7 bases lay in between. CDR3 length: 12 residues. The CDR3 spells CASSDIYYGYTF. The CDR3 bases are TGTGCCAGCAGTGACATTTACTATGGCTACACCTTC.